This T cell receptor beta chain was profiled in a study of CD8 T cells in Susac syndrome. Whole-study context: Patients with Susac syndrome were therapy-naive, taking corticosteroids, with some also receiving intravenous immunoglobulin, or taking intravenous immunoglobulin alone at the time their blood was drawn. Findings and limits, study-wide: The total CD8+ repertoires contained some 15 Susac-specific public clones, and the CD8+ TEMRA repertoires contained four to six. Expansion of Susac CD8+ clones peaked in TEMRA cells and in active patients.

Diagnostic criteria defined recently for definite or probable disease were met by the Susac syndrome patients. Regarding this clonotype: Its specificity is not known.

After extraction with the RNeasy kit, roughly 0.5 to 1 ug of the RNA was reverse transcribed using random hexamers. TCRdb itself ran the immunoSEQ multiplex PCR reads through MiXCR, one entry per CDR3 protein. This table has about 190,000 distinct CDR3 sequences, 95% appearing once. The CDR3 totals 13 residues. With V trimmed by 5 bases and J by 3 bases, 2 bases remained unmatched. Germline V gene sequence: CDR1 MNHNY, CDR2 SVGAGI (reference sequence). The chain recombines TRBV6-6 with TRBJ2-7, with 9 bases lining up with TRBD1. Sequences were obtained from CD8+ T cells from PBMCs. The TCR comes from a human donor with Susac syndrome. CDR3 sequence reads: CASSMTGGYEQYF. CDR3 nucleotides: TGTGCCAGCAGTATGACAGGGGGCTACGAGCAGTACTTC.